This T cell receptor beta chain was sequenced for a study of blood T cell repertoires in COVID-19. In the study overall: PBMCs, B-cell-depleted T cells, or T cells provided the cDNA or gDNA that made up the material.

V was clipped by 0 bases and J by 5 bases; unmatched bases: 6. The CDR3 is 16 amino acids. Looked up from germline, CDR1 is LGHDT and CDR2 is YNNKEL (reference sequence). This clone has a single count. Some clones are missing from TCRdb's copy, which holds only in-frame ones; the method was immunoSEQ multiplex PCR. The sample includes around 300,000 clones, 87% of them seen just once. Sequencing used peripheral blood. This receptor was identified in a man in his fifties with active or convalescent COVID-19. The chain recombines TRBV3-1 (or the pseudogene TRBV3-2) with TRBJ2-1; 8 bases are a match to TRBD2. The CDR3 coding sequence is TGTGCCAGCAGCCAAGATCCGGGGGGGGGCAACAATGAGCAGTTCTTC. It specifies CASSQDPGGGNNEQFF.